There are a few counts of the clone carrying this T cell receptor beta chain. Antigen specificity is unknown. The study, taken as a whole, reports: The larger-cohort validation was restricted to a single TCR beta V-J rearrangement rather than whole repertoires.

Full-length variable regions came from constant-region reverse primers plus semi-nested Nested Universal Primer A PCR. Using its own MiXCR run on the 5' RACE reads, TCRdb lists one record per CDR3 protein. The sample consists of tens of thousands of distinct CDR3 sequences, around a quarter of them appearing once. Trimming removed 5 bases from V and 3 bases from J, with 10 bases in between. Germline V gives CDR1 SEHNR, CDR2 FQNEAQ (reference sequence). The CDR3 sequence is 13 residues long. This receptor was identified in a female donor with breast cancer. Sequenced material: memory CD4+ T cells sorted from blood. Documented subset: memory CD4+ T cells, CD4+CD45RO+CD25-. This chain uses TRBV7-9 with TRBJ1-2; possible D gene TRBD1, 5 bases. CDR3 residues: CASSRDPYYGYTF. Written as DNA, the CDR3 is TGTGCCAGCAGCCGGGACCCTTACTATGGCTACACCTTC.